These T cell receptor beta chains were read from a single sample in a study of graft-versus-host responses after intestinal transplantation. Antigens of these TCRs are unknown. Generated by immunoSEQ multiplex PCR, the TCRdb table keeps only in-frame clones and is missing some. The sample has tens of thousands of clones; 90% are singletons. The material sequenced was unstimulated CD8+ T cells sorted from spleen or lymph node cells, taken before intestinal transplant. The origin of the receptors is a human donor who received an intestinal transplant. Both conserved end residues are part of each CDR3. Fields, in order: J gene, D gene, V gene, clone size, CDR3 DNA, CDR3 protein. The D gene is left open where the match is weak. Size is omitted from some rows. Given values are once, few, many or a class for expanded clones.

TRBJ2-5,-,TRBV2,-,TGTGCCAGCAGTTTACCCACAGGGATGGGTGAGACCCAGTACTTC,CASSLPTGMGETQYF
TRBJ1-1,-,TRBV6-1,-,TGTGCCAGCAGCGAGAGTCCTCGAGCTTTCTTT,CASSESPRAFF
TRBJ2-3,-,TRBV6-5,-,TGTGCCAGCAGTTACGGGGGGTTCGCAGATACGCAGTATTTT,CASSYGGFADTQYF
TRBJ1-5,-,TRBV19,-,TGTGCCAGTAGTATTGGGTTAGGGGGTAATCAGCCCCAGCATTTT,CASSIGLGGNQPQHF
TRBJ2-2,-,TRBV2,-,TGTGCCACGGAGGGGACGAACACCGGGGAGCTGTTTTTT,CATEGTNTGELFF
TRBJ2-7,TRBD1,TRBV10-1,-,TGCGCCAGCAGTGAGAGGGGGCCCTACGAGCAGTACTTC,CASSERGPYEQYF
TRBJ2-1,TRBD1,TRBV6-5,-,TGTGCCACCACCGGGACAGGGGGGTGGAATGAGCAGTTCTTC,CATTGTGGWNEQFF
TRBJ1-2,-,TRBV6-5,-,TGTGCCAGCAGTTACTCGTCGGTCTATGGCTACACCTTC,CASSYSSVYGYTF
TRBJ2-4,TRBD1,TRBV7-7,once,TGTGCTAGTTGCGCCGGGGGGACAGGGAGGTTTAGAGTTTGCAAAAACATTCAGTACTTC,CASCAGGTGRFRVCKNIQYF
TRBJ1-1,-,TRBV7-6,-,TGTGCCAGCAGCACCCACAGGGATGAAGCTTTCTTT,CASSTHRDEAFF
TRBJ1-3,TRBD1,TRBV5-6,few,TGTGCCAGCAGCGAACAGGGGAACGGAAACACCATATATTTT,CASSEQGNGNTIYF
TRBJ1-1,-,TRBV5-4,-,TGTGCCAGTTACACCCAGATGAACACTGAAGCTTTCTTT,CASYTQMNTEAFF
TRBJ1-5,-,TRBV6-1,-,TGTGCCAGCAGTGAAGCCGAACTTTATTATAGCAATCAGCCCCAGCATTTT,CASSEAELYYSNQPQHF
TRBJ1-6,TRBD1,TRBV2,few,TGTGCCAGCAGTGAGGGCGGGCAGGGGGGTTCACCCCTCCACTTT,CASSEGGQGGSPLHF
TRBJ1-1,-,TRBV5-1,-,TGCGCCAGCAGCGTGGGGGCTACTGAAGCTTTCTTT,CASSVGATEAFF
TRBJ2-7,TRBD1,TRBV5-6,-,TGTGCCAGCAGTGCCGGGACAGGGGCCTACGAGCAGTACTTC,CASSAGTGAYEQYF
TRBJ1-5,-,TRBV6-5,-,TGTGCCAGCAGTTATAGCGACGAGAGCAATCAGCCCCAGCATTTT,CASSYSDESNQPQHF
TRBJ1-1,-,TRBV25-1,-,TGTGCCAGCAGTGAAAGAGGGCAGGCTTTCTTT,CASSERGQAFF
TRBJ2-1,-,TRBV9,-,TGTGCCAGCAGCGCACCTCGGACTGGTGAGCAGTTCTTC,CASSAPRTGEQFF
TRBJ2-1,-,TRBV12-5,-,TGTGCTAGTGGTATAGGGGGCAATGAGCAGTTCTTC,CASGIGGNEQFF
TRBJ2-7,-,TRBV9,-,TGTGCCAGCAGCAATCGGGACTACGAGCAGTACTTC,CASSNRDYEQYF
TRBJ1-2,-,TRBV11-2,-,TGTGCCAGCAGCTTATTTCGGGGAGGAGATGGCTACACCTTC,CASSLFRGGDGYTF
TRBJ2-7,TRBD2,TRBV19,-,TGTGCCAGTAGTGCCGGGACTAGCTTCTACGAGCAGTACTTC,CASSAGTSFYEQYF
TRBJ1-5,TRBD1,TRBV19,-,TGTGCCAGTAGTATTTGGACAGGGAATCAGCCCCAGCATTTT,CASSIWTGNQPQHF
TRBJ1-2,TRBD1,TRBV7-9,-,TGTGCCAGCAGCCACCAGGACAGGGGGCGGTGGTATGGCTACACCTTC,CASSHQDRGRWYGYTF
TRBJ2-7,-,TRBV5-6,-,TGTGCCAGCAGCTTGGTACAGATTACCTACGAGCAGTACTTC,CASSLVQITYEQYF